This TCR beta chain derives from a study of blood T cell dynamics during melanoma immunotherapy. Whole-study context: Metastatic melanoma patients received first-line pembrolizumab or nivolumab plus ipilimumab.

The CDR3 is 12 amino acids. Germline CDR1 is SNHLY and CDR2 is FYNNEI. V was cut by 6 bases and J by 1 base, with 7 bases left in between. Each bulk PBMC sample had roughly 350 ng DNA loaded. Measured with immunoSEQ multiplex PCR; TCRdb has only the in-frame clones, and not every one. The table records about 8,400 clones, approximately 85% of them present only once. Time point noted: week 3, after first cycle of checkpoint inhibitor. Sequences were derived from blood, sampled from a patient treated with checkpoint blockade. The receptor was derived from a human donor with melanoma. The rearrangement joins TRBV2 to TRBJ2-7; D remains unclear. The CDR3 sequence is CASSGPSYEQYF. CDR3 in DNA: TGTGCCAGCAGCGGGCCATCCTACGAGCAGTACTTC.